This T cell receptor beta chain was sequenced for a study of early T cells in non-severe SARS-CoV-2 infection. Turning to the study itself: The input, bulk RNA from unsorted whole blood, was sequenced, and chains were unpaired. General study points: Database matching using VDJdb favored anti-spike CD8 responses, with private and CD4 specificities left missing.

Losses at the gene ends were 2 bases for V and 6 bases for J; bases not matched to a gene: 7. CDR1 and CDR2 (germline): MGHRA, YSYEKL. This CDR3 is built from 15 residues. This clonotype was detected ten times or more. As yet, its antigen is unknown. Researchers attached unique molecular identifiers to individual cDNA molecules. TCRdb independently ran MiXCR on the 5' RACE reads; one entry per CDR3 protein. The sample yields 35,000 to 40,000 distinct CDR3 sequences, over 3.5% seen once. Material: whole blood. This chain uses TRBV4-1 with TRBJ2-4, with 7 positions matching TRBD1. The clonotype was recovered from an adult who was a healthcare worker with PCR-confirmed SARS-CoV-2 infection or an uninfected control (not recorded which). CDR3 sequence reads: CASSQPTGTANIQYF. CDR3 coding DNA: TGCGCCAGCAGCCAACCTACCGGGACAGCAAACATTCAGTACTTC.